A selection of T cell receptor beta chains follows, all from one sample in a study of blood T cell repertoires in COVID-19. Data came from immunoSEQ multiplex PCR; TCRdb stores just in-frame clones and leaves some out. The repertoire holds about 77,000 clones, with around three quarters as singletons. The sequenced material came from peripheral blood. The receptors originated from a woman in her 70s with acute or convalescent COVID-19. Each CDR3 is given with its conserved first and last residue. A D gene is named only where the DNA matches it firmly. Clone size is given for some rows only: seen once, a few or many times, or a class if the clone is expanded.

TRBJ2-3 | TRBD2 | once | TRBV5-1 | TGCGCCAGCAGCGCCCGGACTAGCGGGGCCACAGATACGCAGTATTTT | CASSARTSGATDTQYF
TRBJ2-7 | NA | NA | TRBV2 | TGTGCCAGCAGTGAATGGTTAGAGTCTGCCTACGAGCAGTACTTC | CASSEWLESAYEQYF
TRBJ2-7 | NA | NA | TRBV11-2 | TGTGCCAGCAGCTCGACAGGATACGAGCAGTACTTC | CASSSTGYEQYF
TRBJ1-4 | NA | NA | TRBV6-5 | TGTGCCAGCAGCCGACGGGGGGGCCTTGGTGAAAAACTGTTTTTT | CASSRRGGLGEKLFF
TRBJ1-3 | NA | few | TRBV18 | TGTGCCAGCTCACCAGTGGGAGCCTCTGGAAACACCATATATTTT | CASSPVGASGNTIYF
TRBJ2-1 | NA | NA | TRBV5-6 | TGTGCCAGCAGCTTCCGGGCGGCGGGATCCTACAATGAGCAGTTCTTC | CASSFRAAGSYNEQFF
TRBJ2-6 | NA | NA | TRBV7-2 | TGTGCCAGCAGCTTACAGCGAATCTTTACCTCTGGGGCCAACGTCCTGACTTTC | CASSLQRIFTSGANVLTF
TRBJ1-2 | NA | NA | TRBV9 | TGTGCCAGCAGCCCGAGGCGGGACGGTAACTATGGCTACACCTTC | CASSPRRDGNYGYTF
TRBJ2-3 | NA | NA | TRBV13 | TGTGCCAGCAGCTTTGGAACAGTTCTTCCCGCAGATACGCAGTATTTT | CASSFGTVLPADTQYF
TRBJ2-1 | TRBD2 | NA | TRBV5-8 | TGTGCCAGCAGCTTCGGGGGGGCCTTCAGTGAGCAGTTCTTC | CASSFGGAFSEQFF
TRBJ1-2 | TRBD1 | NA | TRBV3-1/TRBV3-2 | TGTGCCAGCAGCCAAACGGGACAGGCCTTCTATGGCTACACCTTC | CASSQTGQAFYGYTF
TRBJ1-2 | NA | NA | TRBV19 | TGTGCCAGTAGTCCCACCGAGGGCAGCAACTATGGCTACACCTTC | CASSPTEGSNYGYTF
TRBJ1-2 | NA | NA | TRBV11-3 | TGTGCCAGCAGCCACCAAGGACTATATGGCTACACCTTC | CASSHQGLYGYTF
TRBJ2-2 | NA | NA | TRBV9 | TGTGCCAGCAAAGAGGACTCGAACACCGGGGAGCTGTTTTTT | CASKEDSNTGELFF
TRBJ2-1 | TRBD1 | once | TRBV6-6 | TGTGCCAGCAGTTCTCCGGACAGGGTTCGGGAGCAGTTCTTC | CASSSPDRVREQFF
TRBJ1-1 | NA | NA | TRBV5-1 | TGCGCCAGCAGCTGGGGGCCTGGGGGAATGGACACTGAAGCTTTCTTT | CASSWGPGGMDTEAFF
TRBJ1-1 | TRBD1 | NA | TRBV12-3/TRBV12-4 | TGTGCCAGCAGTCCGGGGACAGACCCGAGAGCTTTCTTT | CASSPGTDPRAFF
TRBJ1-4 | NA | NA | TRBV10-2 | TGCGCCAGCAGTGAGTTGGGGCTGGATGAAAAACTGTTTTTT | CASSELGLDEKLFF
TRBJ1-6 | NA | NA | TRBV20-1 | TGCAGTGCTAGTAGAAATAGGGGTCCCTATAATTCACCCCTCCACTTT | CSASRNRGPYNSPLHF